Each of the 17 T cell receptor beta chains below was sequenced from the same sample in a study of shared clonotypes between healthy human individuals. Data came from immunoSEQ multiplex PCR; TCRdb stores just in-frame clones and leaves some out. The table records 550,000 to 850,000 clones, over 55% of them present only once. The sequenced sample was memory CD4+ T cells sorted from blood. Subset: CD45RA-negative fraction. Receptors were obtained from a woman in her 30s in good health.

This chain uses TRBV27 with TRBJ2-7; 13 bases line up with TRBD2. The CDR3 runs 15 residues. Germline CDR1 and CDR2: MNHEY and SMNVEV (reference sequence). V gave up 6 bases and J gave up 6 bases; unmatched junction bases: 8. CDR3 nucleotide sequence: TGTGCCAGCAGCCCCCGACTAGCGGGAGGCGGCGAGCAGTACTTC. The encoded protein is CASSPRLAGGGEQYF.

This clone was seen a handful of times. This sample also contains other DNA sequences that code for the same CDR3. The chain combines TRBV6-1 with TRBJ1-1; maybe TRBD1 (5 bases). The CDR3 is 14 amino acids. CDR1 is MNHNS, CDR2 SASEGT, per germline. V was trimmed by 5 bases and J by 1 base, leaving 11 bases between them. CDR3 bases: TGTGCCAGCAGTTCCCGTGGGGGGAACACTGAAGCTTTCTTT. Its protein is CASSSRGGNTEAFF.

CDR3: CASSRQTVSGANVLTF. DNA of the CDR3: TGTGCCAGCAGCCGACAAACAGTCTCTGGGGCCAACGTCCTGACTTTC. V is TRBV7-6 and J is TRBJ2-6; D gene ambiguous. The CDR3 covers 16 residues. The ends were cut back, 5 bases at V and 0 bases at J, with 11 bases in the middle. In germline, CDR1 is SGHVS, CDR2 FNYEAQ.

Concerning this clone itself: The same CDR3 is also encoded by other DNA sequences in this sample. This chain links TRBV14 with TRBJ2-1, with 11 positions matching TRBD2. CDR3 length: 17 amino acids. The J segment lost 1 base and the V segment lost 4 bases, leaving 6 bases of the junction unmatched. The germline V gene has CDR1 SGHDN and CDR2 FVKESK. The CDR3 protein is CASSLGTSGSSYNEQFF. The CDR3 bases are TGTGCCAGCAGCCTAGGGACTAGCGGTTCTTCCTACAATGAGCAGTTCTTC.

The chain carries TRBV5-1 and TRBJ2-5; 8 bases are shared with TRBD2. The CDR3 covers 16 residues. CDR1 is SGHRS, CDR2 YFSETQ, per germline. The junction had 8 bases not matched to a gene; V was cut back by 0 bases and J by 4 bases. The CDR3, as DNA: TGCGCCAGCAGCTTGGCTGGCGGGAGGATCGGAGAGACCCAGTACTTC. Protein sequence: CASSLAGGRIGETQYF.

This sequence joins TRBV19 and TRBJ1-2, with D hard to call. CDR1 and CDR2 (germline): LNHDA, SQIVND (reference sequence). The V end lost 3 bases, the J end lost 6 bases, and 8 bases lay between the germline ends. This CDR3 comprises 12 residues. CDR3 loop: CASSIRADGYTF. The DNA of the CDR3 is TGTGCCAGTAGTATCCGGGCGGATGGCTACACCTTC. The full variable domain, its missing parts supplied by reference TRBV19 and TRBJ1-2, is DGGITQSPKYLFRKEGQNVTLSCEQNLNHDAMYWYRQDPGQGLRLIYYSQIVNDFQKGDIAEGYSVSREKKESFPLTVTSAQKNPTAFYLCASSIRADGYTFGSGTRLTVV.

This clone was seen once. V is TRBV5-1 and J is TRBJ1-4, with TRBD1 matching 7 bases. The germline V gene has CDR1 SGHRS and CDR2 YFSETQ. V was clipped by 5 bases and J by 8 bases; unmatched bases: 6. The CDR3 spans 13 residues. This CDR3 is CASSYRGGEKLFF. CDR3 DNA: TGCGCCAGCAGTTACAGGGGAGGGGAAAAACTGTTTTTT.

J is TRBJ2-7 and V is TRBV29-1, with D perhaps matching TRBD2 (6 bases). Per germline, CDR1 SQVTM and CDR2 ANQGSEA. This CDR3 contains 13 residues. The V and J ends lost 3 bases and 5 bases respectively, with 14 bases between them. The CDR3 is CSVDLAPGHEQYF. DNA for the CDR3: TGCAGCGTTGATCTAGCGCCAGGGCACGAGCAGTACTTC.

The V gene is TRBV4-2, the J gene TRBJ2-1; weak D call: TRBD2 (6 bases). V was shortened by 6 bases and J by 8 bases, with 11 bases between the two germline ends. The germline gives CDR1 LGHNA, CDR2 YNFKEQ. The CDR3 covers 12 residues. CDR3 sequence (DNA): TGTGCCAGCAGTCACAGGAGGGATGAGCAGTTCTTC. As protein: CASSHRRDEQFF.

To note about this clone: The sample contains more than one DNA sequence encoding this CDR3. The chain carries TRBV5-1 and TRBJ1-1, with D unclear. There are 14 residues in the CDR3. Germline CDR1 and CDR2: SGHRS and YFSETQ. Trimming removed 4 bases at V and 0 bases at J, with 10 bases between. CDR3 region: CASSLGPMNTEAFF. CDR3 nucleotides: TGCGCCAGCAGCCTGGGCCCGATGAACACTGAAGCTTTCTTT.

This chain links TRBV29-1 with TRBJ1-1; 7 nucleotides match TRBD1. CDR3 length: 17 residues. Trimming took 7 bases from V and 0 from J; bases not matched to a gene: 17. CDR1 and CDR2 from the germline V gene are SQVTM and ANQGSEA. The CDR3 DNA reads as TGCAGCGCCCGACAGGGTTGGGACTACTTGATGAACACTGAAGCTTTCTTT. Translated: CSARQGWDYLMNTEAFF.

This clone was seen more than once but under ten times. The V and J genes are TRBV6-5 and TRBJ2-6, with D unclear. V lost 2 bases and J lost 0, with 8 bases in between. The germline gives CDR1 MNHEY, CDR2 SVGAGI. This CDR3 is 16 amino acids long. CDR3 in DNA: TGTGCCAGCAGTTACGAAGGGCCCTCTGGGGCCAACGTCCTGACTTTC. Translating it yields CASSYEGPSGANVLTF.

The chain's CDR3 is CASSASRQVNYGYTF. The CDR3 nucleotides read TGTGCCAGCAGTGCCTCCCGACAGGTTAACTATGGCTACACCTTC. The V gene is TRBV28, the J gene TRBJ1-2; D perhaps matches TRBD1 (6 bases). The length of the CDR3 is 15 residues. Trimming stripped 5 bases from V and 1 base from J, with 14 bases between. CDR1 is MDHEN and CDR2 is SYDVKM in the germline V gene.

V usage is TRBV30 and J usage is TRBJ2-7, with D possibly being TRBD2 (5 bases). Germline V gives CDR1 GTSNPN, CDR2 SVGIG (reference sequence). The CDR3 totals 15 residues. Trimming took off 0 bases at V and 4 bases at J, with 16 bases between the two ends. The CDR3 DNA sequence: TGTGCCTGGAGTGTACTAGAGGGCCTGGGATACGAGCAGTACTTC. Its translation: CAWSVLEGLGYEQYF.

This clone was seen once. This chain links TRBV19 with TRBJ1-4; no reliable D call. CDR1 and CDR2 (germline): LNHDA, SQIVND (reference sequence). This CDR3 comprises 13 residues. V dropped 7 bases and J dropped 8 bases, with 14 bases sitting between them. CDR3 nucleotide sequence: TGTGCCAGTAATTTACGAGTGGGGGAAAAACTGTTTTTT. It specifies CASNLRVGEKLFF. Complete variable domain (other parts from reference TRBV19 and TRBJ1-4): DGGITQSPKYLFRKEGQNVTLSCEQNLNHDAMYWYRQDPGQGLRLIYYSQIVNDFQKGDIAEGYSVSREKKESFPLTVTSAQKNPTAFYLCASNLRVGEKLFFGSGTQLSVL.

This clone was counted a single time. The J gene is TRBJ2-6, the V gene TRBV9, with D possibly matching TRBD1 (7 bases). The CDR3 is made up of 16 amino acids. Trimming stripped 4 bases from V and 3 bases from J, with 14 bases between. From germline, CDR1 is SGDLS and CDR2 YYNGEE. The CDR3 protein is CASSLATGIGANVLTF. The CDR3 bases are TGTGCCAGCAGCCTAGCGACAGGGATTGGGGCCAACGTCCTGACTTTC. The full variable domain, in which reference TRBV9 and TRBJ2-6 provide the parts outside the CDR3, is DSGVTQTPKHLITATGQRVTLRCSPRSGDLSVYWYQQSLDQGLQFLIQYYNGEERAKGNILERFSAQQFPDLHSELNLSSLELGDSALYFCASSLATGIGANVLTFGAGSRLTVL.

This chain connects TRBV5-1 to TRBJ2-1; D gene uncertain. V gave up 0 bases and J gave up 6 bases, with 13 bases separating them. The length of the CDR3 is 15 residues. The germline CDR1 and CDR2 sequences are SGHRS and YFSETQ. In DNA, the CDR3 is TGCGCCAGCAGCTTGGAACCGATGGGTGGCAATGAGCAGTTCTTC. Translated, it gives CASSLEPMGGNEQFF.